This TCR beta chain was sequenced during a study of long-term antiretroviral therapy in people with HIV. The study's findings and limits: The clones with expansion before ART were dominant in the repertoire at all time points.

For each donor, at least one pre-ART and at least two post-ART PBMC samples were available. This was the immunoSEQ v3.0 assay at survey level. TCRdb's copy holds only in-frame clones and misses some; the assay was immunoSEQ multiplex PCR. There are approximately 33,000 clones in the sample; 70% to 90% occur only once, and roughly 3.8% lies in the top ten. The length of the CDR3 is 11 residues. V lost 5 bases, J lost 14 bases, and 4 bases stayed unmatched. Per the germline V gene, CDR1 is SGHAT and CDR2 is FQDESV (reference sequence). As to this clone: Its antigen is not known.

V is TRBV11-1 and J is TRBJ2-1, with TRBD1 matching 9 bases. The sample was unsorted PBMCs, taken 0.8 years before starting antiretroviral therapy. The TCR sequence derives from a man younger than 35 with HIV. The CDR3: CASSDGQGKFF. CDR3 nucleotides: TGTGCCAGCAGCGATGGACAGGGGAAGTTCTTC.